Each of the 7 T cell receptor beta chains below was sequenced from the same sample in a study of blood T cell repertoires in COVID-19 (dated by TCRdb to 2020 to 2021). Libraries were prepared through the immunoSEQ multiplex PCR assay. TCRdb retrieved this table from immuneACCESS and kept in-frame rearrangements only. Not all clones are present; in checked studies, unresolved V genes account for under half, and no reason is known for the remainder. The sample table shows about 380,000 clones, and more than 75% are seen once. The ten largest clonotypes hold more than 0.95% of the sample. What was sequenced was PBMCs or T cells enriched from blood (not recorded which). These TCRs come from a woman aged 18-29 years who had recovered from COVID-19.

The chain uses TRBV4-3 and TRBJ1-2; weak D call: TRBD1 (5 bases). Germline lookup yields CDR1 LGHNA and CDR2 YSLEER. CDR3 length: 14 residues. With 1 base removed from V and 7 bases from J, the gap between germline ends came to 13 bases. This CDR3 reads CASSQVVGRAGYTF. The CDR3 nucleotides are TGCGCCAGCAGCCAAGTGGTTGGCAGGGCTGGCTACACCTTC.

This sequence joins TRBV30 and TRBJ1-5; TRBD1 is a possible D gene (6 bases). V lost 0 bases, J lost 2 bases, and 14 bases lay in between. Germline V gene sequence: CDR1 GTSNPN, CDR2 SVGIG (reference sequence). This CDR3 contains 16 residues. The CDR3, as DNA: TGTGCCTGGAGTGTAGCGGGGGGGGCCGGCAATCAGCCCCAGCATTTT. It encodes CAWSVAGGAGNQPQHF.

The chain uses TRBV11-2 and TRBJ1-1; D unclear. The germline V gene encodes CDR1 SGHAT and CDR2 FQNNGV. Trimming shortened V by 7 bases and J by 2 bases, and 14 bases separated the two germline ends. The CDR3 contains 14 residues. The CDR3 DNA follows: TGTGCCAGCACCATCACGGTGCCCAACACTGAAGCTTTCTTT. Translation: CASTITVPNTEAFF.

CDR3 coding DNA: TGTGCCACCTCGGACAGGGGGGGTCCCCTCCACTTT. Its protein is CATSDRGGPLHF. This sequence joins TRBV27 and TRBJ1-6; 10 bases fit TRBD1. The CDR3 sequence is 12 residues long. After removal of 10 bases from V and 13 bases from J, the junction contained 7 bases not matched to a gene. Germline CDR1 and CDR2: MNHEY and SMNVEV (reference sequence).

This clone occurred once. The chain combines TRBV6-5 with TRBJ1-1, with D unresolved. V dropped 10 bases and J dropped 1 base, with 13 bases sitting between them. The CDR3 runs to 13 residues. CDR1 is MNHEY and CDR2 is SVGAGI in the germline V gene. In DNA form, the CDR3 reads TGTGCCACCCAGAAGGAGGGGAACACTGAAGCTTTCTTT. Translation: CATQKEGNTEAFF.

The gene calls are TRBV28 and TRBJ2-2; 9 positions match TRBD2. The length of the CDR3 is 19 residues. Germline V gene data show CDR1 as MDHEN and CDR2 as SYDVKM. Losses at the gene ends were 4 bases for V and 0 bases for J; bases not matched to a gene: 12. The CDR3 nucleotides read TGTGCCAGCAGTTCACTAGGACTAGCGAACCCACCGAACACCGGGGAGCTGTTTTTT. Translating gives CASSSLGLANPPNTGELFF.

This clone was observed a handful of times. The chain has TRBV6-5 and TRBJ1-3, with a tentative D call TRBD1 (6 bases). The germline V gene encodes CDR1 MNHEY and CDR2 SVGAGI. The CDR3 sequence is 15 residues long. Trimming left V 5 bases short and J 4 bases short, with 15 bases between. CDR3 DNA sequence: TGTGCCAGCAGTACGACAGGAAGTGAAGGAAACACCATATATTTT. Protein sequence: CASSTTGSEGNTIYF.